In this sample, the clone carrying this TCR beta chain turned up a few times. Antigen unknown. The CDR3 has 13 residues. With 1 base removed from V and 10 bases from J, the gap between germline ends came to 11 bases. These data come from a study of response to subunit inactivated influenza vaccine. TCRdb itself ran the RT-PCR reads through MiXCR, one entry per CDR3 protein. The table lists hundreds of thousands of distinct CDR3 sequences, 25% of them singletons. Notes on the study in general: Researchers suggested that each seasonal influenza vaccination recruits few new T cells.

The sequences come from CD4+ T cells sorted from PBMCs, collected less than 6 days after vaccination. The V call is TRBV12-3 or TRBV12-4, the J call TRBJ2-1, with D uncertain. This clonotype originated in a middle-aged man who received an inactivated influenza vaccine. CDR3: CASSLDRVTEQFF. CDR3 in DNA: TGTGCCAGCAGTTTAGACCGGGTGACGGAGCAGTTCTTC.